This T cell receptor (beta chain) was captured in a study of shared clonotypes between healthy human individuals. Naive-designated CD8 cells lacked CD45RO, were positively enriched for CCR7, and omitted terminally differentiated effector memory CD45RA+ cells. Method: immunoSEQ multiplex PCR; TCRdb's copy keeps in-frame clones and lacks some. The data contain about 2.1 million clones, just under 95% of them singletons. The sequence was obtained from a man between 18 and 29 years old in good health. Some clones in this sample may be carry-over from other donors' samples. Source material: naive CD8+ T cells from PBMCs.

CDR3 DNA sequence: TGTGCCAGCAGTCACAACTGGGGGTGGGGGCAGTACTTC. Encoded protein: CASSHNWGWGQYF. The chain employs TRBV28 and TRBJ2-7; D tentatively reads TRBD1 or TRBD2 (5 bases each). This CDR3 has 13 residues. CDR1 MDHEN and CDR2 SYDVKM come from the germline V gene. Trimming left V 5 bases short and J 9 bases short, with 17 bases between.